This T cell receptor beta chain was sequenced in a study of blood T cell repertoires in COVID-19. About the research overall: T cells, B-cell-depleted T cells, or PBMCs supplied cDNA or gDNA.

Looked up from germline, CDR1 is MNHEY and CDR2 is SMNVEV (reference sequence). This CDR3 contains 13 residues. The V end lost 6 bases, the J end lost 4 bases, and 13 bases lay between the germline ends. Original analysis: Amplified reference gene primers provided the basis for estimating nucleated cell counts. Clones were sequenced by immunoSEQ multiplex PCR, and TCRdb holds only the in-frame ones, with some missing. Clonal size and the V and J genes are those of that table, whereas D and trimming came from the DNA. The repertoire holds about 110,000 clones, approximately 82% seen once, with 7.9% in the top ten. This clone has a single count.

This TCR was recovered from a woman at least 80 years old with active or convalescent COVID-19. The material sequenced was peripheral blood. The chain recombines TRBV27 with TRBJ2-7; D gene unclear. The CDR3 here is CASSLTPIYEQYF. Here the CDR3 DNA reads TGTGCCAGCAGCCTGACACCCATATACGAGCAGTACTTC.